Here is one TCR beta chain with its context. Germline CDR1 and CDR2: MGHRA and YSYEKL. Trimming took 1 base from V and 0 from J; bases not matched to a gene: 10. The CDR3 is made up of 20 amino acids. The record originates from a study of blood T cell repertoires in COVID-19. Turning to the study itself: The study drew acute and convalescent COVID-19 samples from the United States, Italy and Spain. T cells, B-cell-depleted T cells, or PBMCs provided the cDNA or gDNA that served as material.

In the original workflow: Amplification of reference gene primers provided the estimated nucleated cell counts. Produced via immunoSEQ multiplex PCR; TCRdb's table is partial and in-frame only. That table gives V, J and clone size, and the DNA gave D and trimming. Among around 70,000 clones listed, around nine tenths were seen once. Sequencing used peripheral blood. This clonotype was obtained from a man in his fifties with acute or convalescent COVID-19. The genes are TRBV4-1 and TRBJ2-6; the match to TRBD1 covers 9 bases. This CDR3 reads CASSQATTGGQLSGANVLTF. The CDR3 DNA sequence: TGCGCCAGCAGCCAAGCCACTACAGGGGGCCAACTCTCTGGGGCCAACGTCCTGACTTTC.